The clone carrying this TCR beta chain came up a few times. The source of the sample is a study of blood T cell repertoires in COVID-19. Original analysis: Nucleated cell number was recorded as an estimate derived from reference gene primer amplification. Profiling relied on immunoSEQ multiplex PCR, and the TCRdb table lists in-frame clones only, not all of them. Clone size and V and J calls were adopted from that table, with D and trimming inferred from the DNA. The data show 250,000 to 350,000 clones, 83% seen once. V was shortened by 6 bases and J by 2 bases, with 9 bases between the two germline ends. This CDR3 is built from 13 residues. The germline CDR1 and CDR2 sequences are KGHDR and SFDVKD.

The V call is TRBV24-1, the J call TRBJ1-2; D unclear. This clonotype was obtained from a woman aged 50 to 65 with acute or convalescent COVID-19. Sequenced: peripheral blood. The DNA for the CDR3 is TGTGCCACCAGTCCGGGGAGCAACTATGGCTACACCTTC. This encodes CATSPGSNYGYTF.